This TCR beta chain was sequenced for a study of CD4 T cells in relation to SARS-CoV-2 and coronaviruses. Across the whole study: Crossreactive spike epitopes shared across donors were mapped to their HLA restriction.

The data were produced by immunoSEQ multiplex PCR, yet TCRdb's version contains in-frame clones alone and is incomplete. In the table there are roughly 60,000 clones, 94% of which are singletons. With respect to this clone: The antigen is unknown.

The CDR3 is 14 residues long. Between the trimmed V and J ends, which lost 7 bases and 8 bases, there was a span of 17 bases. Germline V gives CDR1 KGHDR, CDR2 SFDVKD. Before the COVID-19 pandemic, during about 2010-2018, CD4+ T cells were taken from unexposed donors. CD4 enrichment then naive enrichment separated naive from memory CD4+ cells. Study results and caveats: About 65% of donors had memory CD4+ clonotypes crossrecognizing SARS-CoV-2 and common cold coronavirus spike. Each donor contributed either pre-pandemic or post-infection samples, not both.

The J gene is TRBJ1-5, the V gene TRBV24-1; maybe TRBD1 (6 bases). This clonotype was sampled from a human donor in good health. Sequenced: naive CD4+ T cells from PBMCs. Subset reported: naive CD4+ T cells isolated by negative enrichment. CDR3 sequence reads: CATRGRGLKEPQHF. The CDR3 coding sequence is TGTGCCACCAGGGGGCGGGGGCTCAAGGAGCCCCAGCATTTT.